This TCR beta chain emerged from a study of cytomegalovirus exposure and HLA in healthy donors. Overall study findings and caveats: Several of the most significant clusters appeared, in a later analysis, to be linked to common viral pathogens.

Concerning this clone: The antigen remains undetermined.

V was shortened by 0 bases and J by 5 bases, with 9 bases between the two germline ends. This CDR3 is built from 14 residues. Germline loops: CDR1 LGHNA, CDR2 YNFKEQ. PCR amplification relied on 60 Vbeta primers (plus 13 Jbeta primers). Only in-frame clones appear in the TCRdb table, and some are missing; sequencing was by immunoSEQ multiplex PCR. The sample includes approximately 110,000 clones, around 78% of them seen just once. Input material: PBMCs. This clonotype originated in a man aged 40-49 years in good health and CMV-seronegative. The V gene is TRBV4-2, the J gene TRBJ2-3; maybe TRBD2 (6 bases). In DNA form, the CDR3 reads TGTGCCAGCAGCCAAGAGCGGGGCTTAGATACGCAGTATTTT. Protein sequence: CASSQERGLDTQYF.